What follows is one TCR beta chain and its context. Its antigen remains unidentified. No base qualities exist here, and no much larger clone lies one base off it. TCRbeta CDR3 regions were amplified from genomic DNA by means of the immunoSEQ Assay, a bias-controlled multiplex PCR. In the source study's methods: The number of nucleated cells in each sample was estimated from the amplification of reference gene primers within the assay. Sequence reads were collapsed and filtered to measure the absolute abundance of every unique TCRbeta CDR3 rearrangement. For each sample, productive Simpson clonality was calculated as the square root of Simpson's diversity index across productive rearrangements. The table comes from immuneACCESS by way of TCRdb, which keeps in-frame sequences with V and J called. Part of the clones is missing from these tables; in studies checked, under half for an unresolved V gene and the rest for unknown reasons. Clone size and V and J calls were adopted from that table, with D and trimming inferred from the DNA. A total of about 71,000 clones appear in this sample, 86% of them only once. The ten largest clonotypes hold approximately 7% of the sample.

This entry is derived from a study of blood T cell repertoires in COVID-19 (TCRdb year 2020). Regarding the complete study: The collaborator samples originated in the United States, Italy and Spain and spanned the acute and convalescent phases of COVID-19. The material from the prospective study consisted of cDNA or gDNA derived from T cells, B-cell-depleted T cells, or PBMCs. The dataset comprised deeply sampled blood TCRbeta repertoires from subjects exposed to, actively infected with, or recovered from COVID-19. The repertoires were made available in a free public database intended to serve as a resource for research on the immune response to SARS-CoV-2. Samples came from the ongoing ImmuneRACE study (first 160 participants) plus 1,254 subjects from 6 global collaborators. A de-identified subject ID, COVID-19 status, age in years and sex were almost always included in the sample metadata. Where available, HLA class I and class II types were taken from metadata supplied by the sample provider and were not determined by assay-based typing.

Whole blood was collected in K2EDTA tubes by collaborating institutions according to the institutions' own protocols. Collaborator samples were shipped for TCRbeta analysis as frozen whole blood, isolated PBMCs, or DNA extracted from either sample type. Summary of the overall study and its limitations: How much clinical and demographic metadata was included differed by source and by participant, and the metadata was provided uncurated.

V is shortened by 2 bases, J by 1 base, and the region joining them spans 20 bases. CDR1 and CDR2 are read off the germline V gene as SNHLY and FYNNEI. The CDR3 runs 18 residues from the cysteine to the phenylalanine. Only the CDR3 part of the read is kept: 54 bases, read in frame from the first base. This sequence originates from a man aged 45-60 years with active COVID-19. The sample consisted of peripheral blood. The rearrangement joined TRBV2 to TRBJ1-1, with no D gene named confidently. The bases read TGTGCCAGCAGTGAAATCCCCCTAGGCAGCCCAAGGAACACTGAAGCTTTCTTT. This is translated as CASSEIPLGSPRNTEAFF.